The subject of this entry is one T cell receptor beta chain. CDR1 is SGHKS and CDR2 is YYEKEE in the germline V gene (reference sequence). V shed 4 bases, J shed 7 bases, and the junction held 14 bases outside the gene matches. The CDR3 is 16 residues long. This record comes from a study of blood T cell repertoires in COVID-19. Data came from immunoSEQ multiplex PCR; TCRdb stores just in-frame clones and leaves some out. The sample lists a few hundred thousand clones, around 87% seen once, with approximately 1.3% in the top ten. The source material was PBMCs or T cells enriched from blood (not recorded which). The receptor comes from a man aged 25 to 40 who had recovered from COVID-19. The chain couples TRBV5-5 to TRBJ2-1; 7 nucleotides agree with TRBD1. The CDR3 loop is CASSEGKGQGVNEQFF. The CDR3 DNA reads as TGTGCCAGCAGCGAGGGAAAGGGCCAGGGGGTAAATGAGCAGTTCTTC.